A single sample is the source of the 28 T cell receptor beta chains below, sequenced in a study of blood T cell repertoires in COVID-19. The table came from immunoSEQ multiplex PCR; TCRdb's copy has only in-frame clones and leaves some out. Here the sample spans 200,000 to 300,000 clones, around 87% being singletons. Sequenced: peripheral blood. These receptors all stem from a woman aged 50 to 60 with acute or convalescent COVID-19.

Here the CDR3 reads CASSFGRGRAEGNEQFF. The CDR3 DNA follows: TGCGCCAGCAGCTTTGGGCGCGGGAGGGCCGAGGGGAATGAGCAGTTCTTC. The chain uses TRBV5-1 and TRBJ2-1, with 9 positions matching TRBD2. This CDR3 contains 17 residues. Germline V gene sequence: CDR1 SGHRS, CDR2 YFSETQ. V dropped 2 bases and J dropped 7; count of bases not matched to a gene: 13.

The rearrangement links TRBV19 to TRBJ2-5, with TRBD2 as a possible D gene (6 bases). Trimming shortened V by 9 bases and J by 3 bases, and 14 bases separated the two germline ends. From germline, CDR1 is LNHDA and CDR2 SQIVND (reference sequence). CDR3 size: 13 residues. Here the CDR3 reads CASNPWGEETQYF. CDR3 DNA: TGTGCCAGCAACCCCTGGGGGGAAGAGACCCAGTACTTC.

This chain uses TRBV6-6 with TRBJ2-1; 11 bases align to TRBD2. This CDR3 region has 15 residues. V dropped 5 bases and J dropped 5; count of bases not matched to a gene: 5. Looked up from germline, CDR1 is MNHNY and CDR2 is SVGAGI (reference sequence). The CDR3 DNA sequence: TGTGCCAGCAGTATATGGGGACTAGCGGACAATGAGCAGTTCTTC. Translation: CASSIWGLADNEQFF.

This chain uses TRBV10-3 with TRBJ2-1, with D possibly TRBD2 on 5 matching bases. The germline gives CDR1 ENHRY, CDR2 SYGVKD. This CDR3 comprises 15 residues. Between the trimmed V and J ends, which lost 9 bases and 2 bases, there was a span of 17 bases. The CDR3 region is CAIGSSRGPYNEQFF. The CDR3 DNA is TGTGCCATTGGTTCTAGCAGAGGGCCCTACAATGAGCAGTTCTTC.

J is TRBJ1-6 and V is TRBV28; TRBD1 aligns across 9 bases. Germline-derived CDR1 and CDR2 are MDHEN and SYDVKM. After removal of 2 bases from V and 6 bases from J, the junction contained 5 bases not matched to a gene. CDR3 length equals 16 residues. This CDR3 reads CASSLRGTGINSPLHF. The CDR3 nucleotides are TGTGCCAGCAGTTTAAGGGGGACAGGGATTAATTCACCCCTCCACTTT.

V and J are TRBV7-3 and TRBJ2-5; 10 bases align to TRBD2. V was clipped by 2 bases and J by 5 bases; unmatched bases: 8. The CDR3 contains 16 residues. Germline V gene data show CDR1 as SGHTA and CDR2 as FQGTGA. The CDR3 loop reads CASSLRLAGVGETQYF. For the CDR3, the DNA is TGTGCCAGCAGCTTACGGCTAGCGGGAGTCGGGGAGACCCAGTACTTC.

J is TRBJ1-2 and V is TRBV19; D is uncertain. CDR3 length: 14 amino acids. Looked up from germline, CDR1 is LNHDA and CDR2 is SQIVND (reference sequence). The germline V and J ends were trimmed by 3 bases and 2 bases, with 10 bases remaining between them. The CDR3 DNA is TGTGCCAGTAGTATTTCTGGACTGAACTATGGCTACACCTTC. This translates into CASSISGLNYGYTF.

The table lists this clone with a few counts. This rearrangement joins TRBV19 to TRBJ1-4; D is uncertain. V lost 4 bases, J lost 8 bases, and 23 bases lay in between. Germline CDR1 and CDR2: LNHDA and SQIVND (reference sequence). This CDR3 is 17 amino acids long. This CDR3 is CASSTVGVASGGEKLFF. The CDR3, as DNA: TGTGCCAGTAGTACGGTTGGGGTAGCATCGGGAGGCGAAAAACTGTTTTTT.

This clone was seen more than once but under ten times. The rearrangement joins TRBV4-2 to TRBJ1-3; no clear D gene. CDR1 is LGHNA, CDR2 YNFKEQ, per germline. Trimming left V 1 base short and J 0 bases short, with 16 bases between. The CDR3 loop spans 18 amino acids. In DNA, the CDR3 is TGTGCCAGCAGCCAAGGTTTTGGGCAGTTCGACTCTGGAAACACCATATATTTT. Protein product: CASSQGFGQFDSGNTIYF.

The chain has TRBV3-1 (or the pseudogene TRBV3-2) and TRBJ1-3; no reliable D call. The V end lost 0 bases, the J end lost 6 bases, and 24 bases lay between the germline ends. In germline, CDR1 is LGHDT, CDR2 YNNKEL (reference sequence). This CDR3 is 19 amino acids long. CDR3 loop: CASSQDARTRSEEENTIYF. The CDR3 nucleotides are TGTGCCAGCAGCCAAGATGCAAGAACAAGATCAGAGGAGGAAAACACCATATATTTT.

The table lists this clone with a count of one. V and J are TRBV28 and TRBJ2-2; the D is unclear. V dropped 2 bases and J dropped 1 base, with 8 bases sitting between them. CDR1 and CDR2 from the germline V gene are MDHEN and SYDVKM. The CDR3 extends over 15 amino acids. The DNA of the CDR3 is TGTGCCAGCAGTTTAGGCCAGGTGAACACCGGGGAGCTGTTTTTT. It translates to CASSLGQVNTGELFF.

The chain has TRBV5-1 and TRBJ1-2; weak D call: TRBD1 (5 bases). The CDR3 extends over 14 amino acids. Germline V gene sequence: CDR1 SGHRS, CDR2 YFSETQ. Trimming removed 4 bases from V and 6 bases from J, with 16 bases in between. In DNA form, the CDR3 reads TGCGCCAGCAGCCCGGAAGGGGTTTCGGATGGCTACACCTTC. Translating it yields CASSPEGVSDGYTF.

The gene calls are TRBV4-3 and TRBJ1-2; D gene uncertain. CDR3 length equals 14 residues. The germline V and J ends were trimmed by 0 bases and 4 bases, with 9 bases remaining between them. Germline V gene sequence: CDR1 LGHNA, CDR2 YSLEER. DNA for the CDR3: TGCGCCAGCAGCCAAGATGCGGGCCCCTATGGCTACACCTTC. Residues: CASSQDAGPYGYTF.

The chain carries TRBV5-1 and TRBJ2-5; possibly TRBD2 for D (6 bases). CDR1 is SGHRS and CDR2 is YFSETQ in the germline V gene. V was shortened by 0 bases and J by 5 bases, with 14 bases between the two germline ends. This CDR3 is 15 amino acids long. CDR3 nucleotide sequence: TGCGCCAGCAGCTTGGCCGGGGGAGGAGGGGAGACCCAGTACTTC. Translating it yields CASSLAGGGGETQYF.

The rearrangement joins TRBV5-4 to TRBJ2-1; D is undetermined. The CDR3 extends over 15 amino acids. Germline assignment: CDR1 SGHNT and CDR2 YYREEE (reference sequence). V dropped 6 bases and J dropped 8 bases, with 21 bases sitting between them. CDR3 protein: CASTLPRQGSDEQFF. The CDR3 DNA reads TGTGCCAGCACCCTTCCGCGACAAGGTAGTGATGAGCAGTTCTTC.

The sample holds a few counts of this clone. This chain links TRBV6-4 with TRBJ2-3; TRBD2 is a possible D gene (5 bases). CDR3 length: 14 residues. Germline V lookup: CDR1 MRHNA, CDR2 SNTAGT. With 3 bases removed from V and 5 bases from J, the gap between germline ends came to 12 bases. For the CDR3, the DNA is TGTGCCAGCAGTGAAAGACGAGGAGGAGATACGCAGTATTTT. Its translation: CASSERRGGDTQYF.

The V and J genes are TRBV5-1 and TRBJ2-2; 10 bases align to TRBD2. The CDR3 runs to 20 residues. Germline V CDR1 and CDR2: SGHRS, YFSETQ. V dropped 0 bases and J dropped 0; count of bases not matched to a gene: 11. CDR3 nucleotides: TGCGCCAGCAGCTTGGCACGGACTAGCGGAGCTGCTACGAACACCGGGGAGCTGTTTTTT. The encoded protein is CASSLARTSGAATNTGELFF. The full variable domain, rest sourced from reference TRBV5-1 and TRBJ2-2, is KAGVTQTPRYLIKTRGQQVTLSCSPISGHRSVSWYQQTPGQGLQFLFEYFSETQRNKGNFPGRFSGRQFSNSRSEMNVSTLELGDSALYLCASSLARTSGAATNTGELFFGEGSRLTVL.

The CDR3, as DNA: TGTGCCAGCAGCACCACAGGGGTAGATTCGGGCTACACCTTC. Translating gives CASSTTGVDSGYTF. V and J are TRBV7-2 and TRBJ1-2; 7 bases map to TRBD1. Unmatched junction bases numbered 11, after V lost 5 bases and J lost 8 bases. Germline V gene sequence: CDR1 SGHTA, CDR2 FQGNSA. The CDR3 consists of 14 residues.

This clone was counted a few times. CDR3 DNA sequence: TGCGCCAGCAGACGGACTAGCGGGAACGAGCAGTACTTC. Translating it yields CASRRTSGNEQYF. The chain joins TRBV5-1 to TRBJ2-7; 12 bases align to TRBD2. V trimming: 5 bases; J trimming: 5 bases; junction bases outside the gene matches: 2. Germline lookup yields CDR1 SGHRS and CDR2 YFSETQ. The CDR3 has 13 residues.

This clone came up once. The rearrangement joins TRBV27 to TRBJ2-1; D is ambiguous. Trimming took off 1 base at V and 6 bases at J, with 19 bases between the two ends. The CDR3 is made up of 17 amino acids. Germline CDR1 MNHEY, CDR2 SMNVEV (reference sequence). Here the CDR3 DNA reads TGTGCCAGCAGTTTATTGAGTTTTGAGTTTGGTGCCAATGAGCAGTTCTTC. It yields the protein CASSLLSFEFGANEQFF.

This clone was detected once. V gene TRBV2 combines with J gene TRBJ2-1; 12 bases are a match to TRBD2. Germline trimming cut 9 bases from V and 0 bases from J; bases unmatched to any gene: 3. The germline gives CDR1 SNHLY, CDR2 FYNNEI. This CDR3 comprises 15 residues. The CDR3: CASQTSGSSYNEQFF. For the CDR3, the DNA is TGTGCCAGTCAGACTAGCGGGAGCTCCTACAATGAGCAGTTCTTC. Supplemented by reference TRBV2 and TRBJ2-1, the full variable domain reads EPEVTQTPSHQVTQMGQEVILRCVPISNHLYFYWYRQILGQKVEFLVSFYNNEISEKSEIFDDQFSVERPDGSNFTLKIRSTKLEDSAMYFCASQTSGSSYNEQFFGPGTRLTVL.

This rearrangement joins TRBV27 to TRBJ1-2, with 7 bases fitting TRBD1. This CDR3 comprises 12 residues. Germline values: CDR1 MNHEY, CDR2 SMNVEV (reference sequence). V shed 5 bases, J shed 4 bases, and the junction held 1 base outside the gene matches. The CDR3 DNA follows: TGTGCCAGCAGTCGACAGGGCTATGGCTACACCTTC. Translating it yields CASSRQGYGYTF.

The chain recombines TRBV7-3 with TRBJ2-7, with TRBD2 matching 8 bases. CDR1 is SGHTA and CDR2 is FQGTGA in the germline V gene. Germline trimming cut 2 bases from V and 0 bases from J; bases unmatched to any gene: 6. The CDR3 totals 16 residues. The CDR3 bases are TGTGCCAGCAGCTTATGGGGCGGGACTAGCTCCTACGAGCAGTACTTC. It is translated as CASSLWGGTSSYEQYF.

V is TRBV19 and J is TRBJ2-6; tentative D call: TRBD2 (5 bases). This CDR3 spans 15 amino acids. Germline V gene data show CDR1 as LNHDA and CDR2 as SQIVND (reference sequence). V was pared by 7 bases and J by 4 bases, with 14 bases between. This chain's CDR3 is CASTPGIAGANVLTF. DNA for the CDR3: TGTGCCAGTACTCCGGGCATAGCGGGGGCCAACGTCCTGACTTTC.

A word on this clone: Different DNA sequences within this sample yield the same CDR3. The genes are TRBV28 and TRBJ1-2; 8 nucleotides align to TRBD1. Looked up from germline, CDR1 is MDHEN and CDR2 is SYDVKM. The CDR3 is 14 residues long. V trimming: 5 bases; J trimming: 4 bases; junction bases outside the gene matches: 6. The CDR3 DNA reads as TGTGCCAGCAGTCTGGGACAGGCGGGCTATGGCTACACCTTC. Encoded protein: CASSLGQAGYGYTF.

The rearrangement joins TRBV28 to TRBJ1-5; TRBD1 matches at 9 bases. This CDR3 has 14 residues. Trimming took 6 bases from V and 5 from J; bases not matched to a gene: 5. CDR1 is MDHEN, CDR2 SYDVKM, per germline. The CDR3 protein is CASSSGQGDQPQHF. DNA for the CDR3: TGTGCCAGCAGCTCGGGACAGGGAGATCAGCCCCAGCATTTT.

This CDR3 reads CASSLGDRDREKLFF. The CDR3 DNA reads as TGTGCCAGCAGCTTAGGAGACAGGGATCGGGAAAAACTGTTTTTT. The genes are TRBV7-9 and TRBJ1-4, with TRBD1 matching 7 bases. V shed 1 base, J shed 8 bases, and the junction held 7 bases outside the gene matches. CDR1 is SEHNR and CDR2 is FQNEAQ in the germline V gene (reference sequence). The CDR3 is 15 residues long.

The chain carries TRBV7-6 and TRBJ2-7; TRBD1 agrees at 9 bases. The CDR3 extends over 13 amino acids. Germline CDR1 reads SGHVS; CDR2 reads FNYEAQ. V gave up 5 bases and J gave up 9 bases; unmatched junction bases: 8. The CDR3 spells CASSLGQGSGQYF. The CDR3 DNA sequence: TGTGCCAGCAGCCTGGGACAGGGCTCGGGGCAGTACTTC.